The present T cell receptor (beta chain) was sequenced within a study of T cells in localized non-small cell lung cancer. The CDR3 loop spans 11 amino acids. The V gene lost 7 bases and the J gene lost 4 bases, with 4 bases spanning the gap. Germline loops: CDR1 SNHLY, CDR2 FYNNEI. As to this clone: The target antigen is unknown.

Some clones are missing from TCRdb's copy, which holds only in-frame ones; the method was immunoSEQ multiplex PCR. The sample includes about 15,000 clones, around 83% of them seen just once. Broader study findings: Longer survival (overall) was linked to higher T cell density in blood. Uninvolved adjacent lung had the highest recorded T cell clonality, with tumor below it.

This sequence joins TRBV2 and TRBJ2-2; D gene ambiguous. The source material was peripheral blood, sampled before any cancer treatment. This clonotype was obtained from a woman between 35 and 75 years old with stage I lung adenocarcinoma. CDR3 sequence reads: CASKRTGELFF. The CDR3 region has the DNA TGTGCCAGCAAACGCACCGGGGAGCTGTTTTTT.